The rows below give T cell receptor beta chains drawn from one sample of a study of neurological immune-mediated disorders. TCRdb re-called the 5' RACE reads with MiXCR, one entry per CDR3 protein. The sample holds about 59,000 distinct CDR3 sequences, 10% to 15% seen once. Material: PBMCs. Receptor source: a woman aged 55 to 70 with HTLV-1-associated myelopathy (HAM/TSP). Both conserved end residues are part of each CDR3. The D gene is left open where the match is weak. Expanded clones get a size class; other rows say once, few or many, or leave the size out.

d_gene	v_gene	j_gene	abundance	CDR3aa	CDR3nt
TRBD2	TRBV29-1	TRBJ2-5	many	CSVKPGLAGQETQYF	TGCAGCGTTAAACCGGGACTAGCGGGGCAAGAGACCCAGTACTTC
TRBD1	TRBV10-3	TRBJ1-1	many	CAIRLGQGGPNTEAFF	TGTGCCATCAGGCTGGGACAGGGGGGCCCGAACACTGAAGCTTTCTTT
TRBD1	TRBV7-2	TRBJ2-2	many	CASSPSGQATGELFF	TGTGCCAGCAGCCCTAGTGGACAGGCGACCGGGGAGCTGTTTTTT
.	TRBV5-1	TRBJ1-3	many	CASSEGSGASGNTIYF	TGCGCCAGCAGCGAAGGATCCGGGGCCTCTGGAAACACCATATATTTT
.	TRBV3-1	TRBJ2-1	few	CASSQDSRGEQFF	TGTGCCAGCAGCCAAGATTCGCGGGGAGAGCAGTTCTTC
.	TRBV29-1	TRBJ1-1	many	CSVMVARPEAFF	TGCAGCGTCATGGTAGCGAGGCCTGAAGCTTTCTTT
TRBD1	TRBV10-3	TRBJ1-1	many	CAISEKGQGNTEAFF	TGTGCCATCAGTGAAAAGGGACAGGGGAATACTGAAGCTTTCTTT
.	TRBV20-1	TRBJ2-6	many	CSASPAGGANVLTF	TGCAGTGCTAGTCCCGCAGGGGGGGCCAACGTCCTGACTTTC
.	TRBV20-1	TRBJ2-7	medium-sized	CSASGNAYEQYF	TGCAGTGCTAGCGGGAACGCCTACGAGCAGTACTTC
TRBD1	TRBV24-1	TRBJ2-1	many	CATSGTGQGSYNEQFF	TGTGCCACCAGTGGCACTGGACAGGGATCCTACAATGAGCAGTTCTTC
.	TRBV7-2	TRBJ1-2	many	CASRSGPSYGYTF	TGTGCCAGCAGGTCAGGACCCTCCTATGGCTACACCTTC
.	TRBV5-1	TRBJ2-5	many	CASSLGVPRVQETQYF	TGCGCCAGCAGCTTGGGGGTACCCCGGGTGCAAGAGACCCAGTACTTC
.	TRBV29-1	TRBJ2-2	many	CSVEGPHDTGELFF	TGCAGCGTTGAAGGCCCCCATGACACCGGGGAGCTGTTTTTT
.	TRBV5-1	TRBJ2-1	many	CASSLTPSSYNEQFF	TGCGCCAGCAGCTTAACGCCCAGCTCCTACAATGAGCAGTTCTTC
TRBD1	TRBV5-5	TRBJ2-7	many	CATGQGPSSYEQYF	TGTGCCACCGGACAGGGACCAAGCTCCTACGAGCAGTACTTC
TRBD2	TRBV10-3	TRBJ2-1	many	CAYELAGGKYRNEQFF	TGTGCATACGAGCTAGCGGGAGGGAAGTACAGGAATGAGCAGTTCTTC
.	TRBV7-9	TRBJ1-3	many	CASSLGPGFSGNTIYF	TGTGCCAGCAGCTTAGGTCCGGGGTTCTCTGGAAACACCATATATTTT
.	TRBV12-3/TRBV12-4	TRBJ2-2	many	CASSLGQPNKDGELFF	TGTGCCAGCAGTTTAGGGCAGCCTAACAAAGACGGGGAGCTGTTTTTT
TRBD1	TRBV18	TRBJ2-1	.	CASSSRDRQYNEQFF	TGTGCCAGCTCATCCCGGGACAGACAATACAATGAGCAGTTCTTC
.	TRBV20-1	TRBJ2-1	many	CSAKDWASSSKTYNEQFF	TGCAGTGCTAAAGATTGGGCTAGCAGCTCAAAAACCTACAATGAGCAGTTCTTC
TRBD2	TRBV9	TRBJ2-7	.	CASSLASWVAGIYEQYF	TGTGCCAGCAGTTTAGCCTCTTGGGTAGCGGGAATCTACGAGCAGTACTTC
.	TRBV7-2	TRBJ2-3	.	CASSLENTDTQYF	TGTGCCAGCAGCCTCGAGAACACAGATACGCAGTATTTT
TRBD2	TRBV28	TRBJ2-5	once	CASSFSAGVTQETQYF	TGTGCCAGCAGTTTTTCCGCGGGAGTCACCCAAGAGACCCAGTACTTC
TRBD1	TRBV20-1	TRBJ2-7	many	CSARDREYEQYF	TGCAGTGCTCGGGACAGGGAGTACGAGCAGTACTTC
.	TRBV29-1	TRBJ2-7	many	CSGGTAYEQYF	TGCAGCGGCGGGACAGCCTACGAGCAGTACTTC
.	TRBV28	TRBJ2-7	many	CASTSGASYEQYF	TGTGCCAGCACGTCGGGAGCCTCCTACGAGCAGTACTTC
TRBD1	TRBV28	TRBJ2-4	many	CASSLKGGFNIQYF	TGTGCCAGCAGTTTGAAAGGGGGCTTTAACATTCAGTACTTC
TRBD2	TRBV5-1	TRBJ2-1	many	CASSSRGREAYNEQFF	TGCGCCAGCAGCTCCCGGGGGCGGGAGGCATACAATGAGCAGTTCTTC
.	TRBV28	TRBJ2-6	many	CASSPGLWGANVLTF	TGTGCCAGCAGTCCCGGGCTCTGGGGGGCCAACGTCCTGACTTTC
.	TRBV28	TRBJ2-5	many	CASSSDLRYQYF	TGTGCCAGCAGTTCGGACCTGCGGTACCAGTACTTC
TRBD2	TRBV20-1	TRBJ2-3	many	CSESGRSTDTQYF	TGCAGCGAAAGCGGGAGGAGCACAGATACGCAGTATTTT
.	TRBV2	TRBJ2-7	many	CASRKSLPNSYEQYF	TGTGCCAGCCGGAAGTCTCTTCCTAACTCCTACGAGCAGTACTTC
TRBD2	TRBV7-4	TRBJ2-3	few	CASSTTGTSGGTSTDTQYF	TGTGCCAGCAGCACCACCGGGACTAGCGGGGGAACTAGCACAGATACGCAGTATTTT
.	TRBV4-1	TRBJ1-1	many	CASSQDGAGEAFF	TGCGCCAGCAGCCAAGATGGAGCAGGTGAAGCTTTCTTT
TRBD2	TRBV9	TRBJ2-1	many	CASSGLAGGFQEQFF	TGTGCCAGCAGCGGACTAGCGGGAGGTTTTCAGGAGCAGTTCTTC
.	TRBV6-4	TRBJ1-5	.	CASSGGTQPQHF	TGTGCCAGCAGTGGAGGAACGCAGCCCCAGCATTTT
.	TRBV27	TRBJ2-3	many	CASSSSGPDTQYF	TGTGCCAGCAGTTCCTCTGGGCCCGATACGCAGTATTTT
.	TRBV7-2	TRBJ2-5	many	CASSRVPGETQYF	TGTGCCAGCAGCCGGGTTCCGGGAGAGACCCAGTACTTC
.	TRBV20-1	TRBJ2-3	many	CSARGSGTQYF	TGCAGTGCTAGGGGGTCGGGTACGCAGTATTTT
TRBD1	TRBV6-2/TRBV6-3	TRBJ1-2	.	CASSYSDRVIGYTF	TGTGCCAGCAGTTACTCGGACAGGGTGATCGGCTACACCTTC
TRBD2	TRBV20-1	TRBJ2-1	many	CSASLELAGVGEQFF	TGCAGTGCTAGCCTTGAGCTAGCGGGAGTGGGTGAGCAGTTCTTC
.	TRBV24-1	TRBJ2-2	few	CATSDLGQKGTGELFF	TGTGCCACCAGTGATTTGGGGCAAAAAGGCACCGGGGAGCTGTTTTTT
TRBD2	TRBV12-3/TRBV12-4	TRBJ2-2	few	CASSLGLAGVTGELFF	TGTGCCAGCAGTTTAGGGCTAGCGGGAGTTACCGGGGAGCTGTTTTTT
.	TRBV12-3/TRBV12-4	TRBJ2-5	many	CASSPSGDETQYF	TGTGCCAGCAGTCCCTCCGGGGATGAGACCCAGTACTTC
.	TRBV5-1	TRBJ2-1	many	CASSWGQFQTNEQFF	TGCGCCAGCAGCTGGGGCCAATTCCAAACCAATGAGCAGTTCTTC
TRBD1	TRBV7-9	TRBJ1-1	many	CASSLESRGRTEAFF	TGTGCCAGCAGCTTAGAAAGCAGGGGGCGAACTGAAGCTTTCTTT
TRBD2	TRBV29-1	TRBJ2-3	many	CSASGSLNTDTQYF	TGCAGCGCTAGCGGGAGTCTTAACACAGATACGCAGTATTTT
.	TRBV18	TRBJ2-7	many	CASSRTSYEQYF	TGTGCCAGCTCACGAACTTCCTACGAGCAGTACTTC
.	TRBV20-1	TRBJ1-3	many	CSARDDGVWEPSGNTIYF	TGCAGTGCTAGAGATGATGGAGTTTGGGAGCCCTCTGGAAACACCATATATTTT
.	TRBV20-1	TRBJ2-3	many	CSARELTSTDTQYF	TGCAGTGCTAGAGAGCTAACTAGCACAGATACGCAGTATTTT
.	TRBV25-1	TRBJ2-3	many	CASSGWGTDTQYF	TGTGCCAGCAGTGGATGGGGGACAGATACGCAGTATTTT
.	TRBV7-9	TRBJ2-5	many	CASSLMGSIRETQYF	TGTGCCAGCAGCTTAATGGGATCAATAAGGGAGACCCAGTACTTC
TRBD2	TRBV20-1	TRBJ2-5	many	CSAWDSGSGETQYF	TGCAGTGCCTGGGATAGCGGGAGTGGAGAGACCCAGTACTTC
.	TRBV5-1	TRBJ2-2	.	CASSLQQKNTGELFF	TGCGCCAGCAGCTTGCAGCAGAAGAACACCGGGGAGCTGTTTTTT
.	TRBV5-1	TRBJ1-1	many	CASSLESTGHLRNTEAFF	TGCGCCAGCAGCTTGGAAAGCACAGGGCACCTGCGGAACACTGAAGCTTTCTTT
.	TRBV20-1	TRBJ2-3	many	CSVLGQGHTDTQYF	TGCAGTGTCCTAGGTCAGGGCCACACAGATACGCAGTATTTT
.	TRBV5-1	TRBJ2-2	many	CASSLAPGSGELFF	TGCGCCAGCAGCTTGGCCCCAGGGTCCGGGGAGCTGTTTTTT